These 30 T cell receptor beta chains share one sample of origin, sequenced in a study of cytomegalovirus exposure and HLA in healthy donors. Primers: 60 Vbeta forward and 13 Jbeta reverse. Clones were sequenced by immunoSEQ multiplex PCR, and TCRdb holds only the in-frame ones, with some missing. The ten top clones account for roughly 2.5%, within a sample of about 130,000 clones. Input material: PBMCs. Source of these receptors: a man younger than 40 in good health and CMV-seronegative.

The V call is TRBV30, the J call TRBJ2-1, with 10 bases identical to TRBD1. In germline, CDR1 is GTSNPN, CDR2 SVGIG (reference sequence). V trimming: 5 bases; J trimming: 6 bases; junction bases outside the gene matches: 10. This CDR3 has 15 residues. CDR3 DNA sequence: TGTGCCTGGGGACGGGACAGGGGAATTGTCAATGAGCAGTTCTTC. This gives the protein CAWGRDRGIVNEQFF.

This chain links TRBV28 with TRBJ2-4; 8 bases line up with TRBD2. CDR3 size: 16 residues. CDR1 and CDR2 (germline): MDHEN, SYDVKM. V gave up 6 bases and J gave up 1 base; unmatched junction bases: 8. The CDR3 DNA reads TGTGCCAGCAGCCCGGGGGGGGGAAGGGCCAAAAACATTCAGTACTTC. Its protein product is CASSPGGGRAKNIQYF.

The V call is TRBV5-1, the J call TRBJ2-3, with TRBD2 matching 10 bases. CDR1 and CDR2 from the germline V gene are SGHRS and YFSETQ. V lost 0 bases, J lost 7 bases, and 14 bases stayed unmatched. This CDR3 spans 18 amino acids. The CDR3 is CASSLAGGAASGSNTQYF. The CDR3 coding sequence is TGCGCCAGCAGCTTGGCCGGGGGCGCGGCTAGCGGGAGTAATACGCAGTATTTT.

This chain links TRBV5-6 with TRBJ1-2, with 8 positions matching TRBD1. Germline CDR1 and CDR2: SGHDT and YYEEEE. The junction had 11 bases not matched to a gene; V was cut back by 4 bases and J by 0 bases. CDR3 length equals 17 residues. The CDR3 DNA reads as TGTGCCAGCAGCCCCGGACAGGGCCCCTTAGCTAACTATGGCTACACCTTC. Encoded protein: CASSPGQGPLANYGYTF.

The chain recombines TRBV4-1 with TRBJ2-5; 9 bases are shared with TRBD1. The CDR3 consists of 14 residues. The junction had 6 bases not matched to a gene; V was cut back by 4 bases and J by 6 bases. The germline CDR1 and CDR2 sequences are MGHRA and YSYEKL. CDR3 nucleotide sequence: TGCGCCAGCAGCCCGGACAGGGGAGGGCAGACCCAGTACTTC. Translation: CASSPDRGGQTQYF.

The rearrangement joins TRBV27 to TRBJ1-2; 8 bases fit TRBD1. Germline CDR1 is MNHEY and CDR2 is SMNVEV (reference sequence). V shed 6 bases, J shed 5 bases, and the junction held 2 bases outside the gene matches. This CDR3 contains 12 residues. CDR3 region: CASRDREYGYTF. DNA of the CDR3: TGTGCCAGCAGGGACAGGGAGTATGGCTACACCTTC.

V gene TRBV6-6 combines with J gene TRBJ2-3, with 10 bases that match TRBD2. The CDR3 totals 14 residues. Looked up from germline, CDR1 is MNHNY and CDR2 is SVGAGI (reference sequence). CDR3 loop: CASAEREGGDTQYF. DNA of the CDR3: TGTGCTTCGGCAGAGCGGGAGGGGGGAGATACGCAGTATTTT.

The rearrangement links TRBV7-3 to TRBJ2-7; D remains unclear. The V end was cut by 1 base, the J end by 3 bases, with 7 bases between. Germline CDR1 is SGHTA and CDR2 is FQGTGA. This CDR3 region has 13 residues. CDR3 residues: CASSLSGGYEQYF. In DNA form, the CDR3 reads TGTGCCAGCAGCTTAAGCGGCGGCTACGAGCAGTACTTC.

The V gene is TRBV28, the J gene TRBJ2-7, with a possible D match to TRBD2 (5 bases). The CDR3 spans 14 residues. Per germline, CDR1 MDHEN and CDR2 SYDVKM. V was trimmed by 5 bases and J by 0 bases, leaving 11 bases between them. CDR3 loop: CASSKRILSYEQYF. The CDR3 nucleotides are TGTGCCAGCAGTAAGCGGATTCTCTCCTACGAGCAGTACTTC.

The chain combines TRBV14 with TRBJ2-7, with a weak D call TRBD1 (5 bases). This CDR3 comprises 14 residues. CDR1 and CDR2 from the germline V gene are SGHDN and FVKESK. Trimming pared 4 bases from V and 5 bases from J, leaving 15 bases between. This chain's CDR3 is CASSPSWGRDEQYF. CDR3 sequence (DNA): TGTGCCAGCAGCCCCTCCTGGGGCAGGGACGAGCAGTACTTC. The full variable domain, with the rest looked up from reference TRBV14 and TRBJ2-7, is EAGVTQFPSHSVIEKGQTVTLRCDPISGHDNLYWYRRVMGKEIKFLLHFVKESKQDESGMPNNRFLAERTGGTYSTLKVQPAELEDSGVYFCASSPSWGRDEQYFGPGTRLTVT.

The genes are TRBV2 and TRBJ2-2, with TRBD2 matching over 7 bases. Germline assignment: CDR1 SNHLY and CDR2 FYNNEI. V lost 4 bases and J lost 5; bases outside the gene matches: 7. The CDR3 is 15 amino acids. DNA for the CDR3: TGTGCCAGCAGTGGGGAACTAGCGAGTACCGGGGAGCTGTTTTTT. This codes for CASSGELASTGELFF.

The V gene is TRBV7-3, the J gene TRBJ1-1, with D possibly TRBD1 on 5 matching bases. The CDR3 is 14 amino acids. Germline V gene lookup returns CDR1 SGHTA and CDR2 FQGTGA. V lost 7 bases to trimming and J lost 4 bases, with 16 bases between them. The CDR3 here is CASKRGVGGTEAFF. The CDR3 DNA reads as TGTGCCAGCAAAAGAGGGGTCGGGGGCACTGAAGCTTTCTTT.

The CDR3 region has the DNA TGTGCCAGTAGTAGGGCGACAGGGCTCTCCTACGAGCAGTACTTC. Translation: CASSRATGLSYEQYF. The chain has TRBV19 and TRBJ2-7, with 7 bases identical to TRBD1. Germline values: CDR1 LNHDA, CDR2 SQIVND (reference sequence). J was trimmed by 0 bases and V by 4 bases; bases with no gene match: 6. This CDR3 region has 15 residues.

CDR3 amino acids: CASSQRDGYEQYF. Here the CDR3 DNA reads TGTGCCAGCAGCCAGCGGGACGGCTACGAGCAGTACTTC. V and J are TRBV11-3 and TRBJ2-7; TRBD2 matches at 7 bases. The CDR3 consists of 13 residues. The germline V gene has CDR1 SGHNT and CDR2 YENEEA. V was clipped by 5 bases and J by 3 bases; unmatched bases: 4.

This chain connects TRBV2 to TRBJ2-1; maybe TRBD2 (5 bases). The CDR3 contains 14 residues. Trimming removed 3 bases at V and 8 bases at J, with 14 bases between. CDR1 SNHLY and CDR2 FYNNEI come from the germline V gene. The DNA for the CDR3 is TGTGCCAGCAGTGACCGGGGAAGTAGGGATGAGCAGTTCTTC. Protein sequence: CASSDRGSRDEQFF.

The gene calls are TRBV7-9 and TRBJ2-2, with TRBD2 matching 11 bases. The CDR3 loop spans 16 amino acids. With 5 bases clipped from V and 3 bases from J, the junction kept 5 bases outside the gene matches. Germline lookup yields CDR1 SEHNR and CDR2 FQNEAQ (reference sequence). As DNA, the CDR3 is TGTGCCAGCAGCACGATAGCGGGAGGGTACACCGGGGAGCTGTTTTTT. Translating it yields CASSTIAGGYTGELFF.

The chain links TRBV2 to TRBJ1-4; 7 bases align to TRBD1. CDR3 length: 15 residues. Per germline, CDR1 SNHLY and CDR2 FYNNEI. The V and J ends lost 11 bases and 0 bases, in that order; junction bases with no gene match: 9. For the CDR3, the DNA is TGTGCCGGAGTTTGGGACAGCGCAACTAATGAAAAACTGTTTTTT. Protein: CAGVWDSATNEKLFF. Full variable domain (missing parts from reference TRBV2 and TRBJ1-4): EPEVTQTPSHQVTQMGQEVILRCVPISNHLYFYWYRQILGQKVEFLVSFYNNEISEKSEIFDDQFSVERPDGSNFTLKIRSTKLEDSAMYFCAGVWDSATNEKLFFGSGTQLSVL.

The rearrangement links TRBV7-9 to TRBJ1-3, with a possible D match to TRBD1 (6 bases). The germline CDR1 and CDR2 sequences are SEHNR and FQNEAQ (reference sequence). This CDR3 has 16 residues. The ends were cut back, 4 bases at V and 6 bases at J, with 19 bases in the middle. This CDR3 is CASSSLRDRNINTIYF. DNA of the CDR3: TGTGCCAGCAGCTCCCTAAGAGACAGGAACATAAACACCATATATTTT.

The V and J genes are TRBV6-5 and TRBJ1-1, with D uncertain. The germline V and J ends were trimmed by 2 bases and 2 bases, with 6 bases remaining between them. This CDR3 is built from 13 residues. Germline assignment: CDR1 MNHEY and CDR2 SVGAGI. This CDR3 reads CASSYVANTEAFF. Here the CDR3 DNA reads TGTGCCAGCAGTTACGTGGCCAACACTGAAGCTTTCTTT.

This chain connects TRBV7-3 to TRBJ1-2, with D maybe TRBD1 (5 bases). Per germline, CDR1 SGHTA and CDR2 FQGTGA. Trimming pared 6 bases from V and 7 bases from J, leaving 15 bases between. This CDR3 has 13 amino acids. The CDR3 protein is CASSTTGGGGYTF. CDR3 sequence (DNA): TGTGCCAGCAGTACCACCGGGGGGGGTGGCTACACCTTC. The variable domain in full, with the rest retrieved from reference TRBV7-3 and TRBJ1-2, is GAGVSQTPSNKVTEKGKYVELRCDPISGHTALYWYRQSLGQGPEFLIYFQGTGAADDSGLPNDRFFAVRPEGSVSTLKIQRTERGDSAVYLCASSTTGGGGYTFGSGTRLTVV.

The chain is built from TRBV5-4 and TRBJ1-1; 10 bases fit TRBD1. Germline trimming cut 8 bases from V and 1 base from J; bases unmatched to any gene: 8. The CDR3 covers 15 residues. Germline loops: CDR1 SGHNT, CDR2 YYREEE (reference sequence). The CDR3 sequence is CASPGTGASNTEAFF. The DNA of the CDR3 is TGTGCCAGTCCCGGGACAGGGGCCTCGAACACTGAAGCTTTCTTT.

The chain carries TRBV9 and TRBJ1-1; TRBD1 matches 7 bases. CDR3 size: 15 residues. The germline V gene has CDR1 SGDLS and CDR2 YYNGEE. V shed 0 bases, J shed 4 bases, and the junction held 6 bases outside the gene matches. The CDR3 DNA is TGTGCCAGCAGCGTAGCGTCAGGGGGGAGCACTGAAGCTTTCTTT. Translating gives CASSVASGGSTEAFF.

The chain combines TRBV4-3 with TRBJ2-7; D gene uncertain. CDR3 size: 13 residues. Trimming took off 4 bases at V and 6 bases at J, with 13 bases between the two ends. Germline CDR1 LGHNA, CDR2 YSLEER. CDR3 DNA: TGCGCCAGCAGCCCCGTCGTAAGCGCCGAGCAGTACTTC. Its translation is CASSPVVSAEQYF.

The rearrangement uses TRBV6-6 and TRBJ2-2; D gene uncertain. The CDR3 extends over 11 amino acids. Germline V gives CDR1 MNHNY, CDR2 SVGAGI (reference sequence). The germline V and J ends were trimmed by 10 bases and 4 bases, with 7 bases remaining between them. The CDR3 DNA sequence: TGTGCCACCTCAGTCACCGGGGAGCTGTTTTTT. It yields the protein CATSVTGELFF.

The chain employs TRBV28 and TRBJ2-1; D call uncertain. The V end lost 1 base, the J end lost 3 bases, and 13 bases lay between the germline ends. The CDR3 length is 16 residues. Per the germline V gene, CDR1 is MDHEN and CDR2 is SYDVKM. The CDR3 bases are TGTGCCAGCAGTTTATACGGCGGAACAATCTACAATGAGCAGTTCTTC. Its protein product is CASSLYGGTIYNEQFF.

The J gene is TRBJ2-7, the V gene TRBV27, with D possibly matching TRBD1 (5 bases). V lost 2 bases and J lost 2, with 13 bases in between. CDR1 and CDR2 from the germline V gene are MNHEY and SMNVEV (reference sequence). CDR3 length: 15 amino acids. CDR3 protein: CASSLRRGRTYEQYF. CDR3 bases: TGTGCCAGCAGTTTACGTAGGGGTCGAACCTACGAGCAGTACTTC.

The chain is built from TRBV6-6 and TRBJ1-1; unclear D gene. The CDR3 length is 13 residues. Per germline, CDR1 MNHNY and CDR2 SVGAGI (reference sequence). V was pared by 6 bases and J by 1 base, with 9 bases between. CDR3 sequence: CASSNSKNTEAFF. The CDR3 bases are TGTGCCAGCAGCAACAGCAAGAACACTGAAGCTTTCTTT.

The chain links TRBV7-9 to TRBJ1-2; 11 nucleotides match TRBD1. The germline gives CDR1 SEHNR, CDR2 FQNEAQ (reference sequence). The junction had 7 bases not matched to a gene; V was cut back by 5 bases and J by 5 bases. The CDR3 runs 15 residues. The CDR3 protein is CASSRDRGLPYGYTF. Here the CDR3 DNA reads TGTGCCAGCAGCAGGGACAGGGGGTTGCCGTATGGCTACACCTTC.

This chain links TRBV5-1 with TRBJ1-4; D gene uncertain. The germline V gene has CDR1 SGHRS and CDR2 YFSETQ. CDR3 size: 15 residues. Trimming left V 4 bases short and J 0 bases short, with 10 bases between. Here the CDR3 reads CASSLQSATNEKLFF. The CDR3 nucleotides read TGCGCCAGCAGCCTACAGAGTGCAACTAATGAAAAACTGTTTTTT.

V is TRBV2 and J is TRBJ1-2, with a weak D call TRBD1 (6 bases). Trimming pared 8 bases from V and 4 bases from J, leaving 20 bases between. Germline lookup yields CDR1 SNHLY and CDR2 FYNNEI. The CDR3 is made up of 15 amino acids. CDR3 sequence (DNA): TGTGCCAGCCGCGAAGCCGCAATCAGGGGCTATGGCTACACCTTC. Protein: CASREAAIRGYGYTF.